The 15 T cell receptor beta chains below all came from one sample that was sequenced in a study of blood T cell repertoires in COVID-19. Method: immunoSEQ multiplex PCR; TCRdb's copy keeps in-frame clones and lacks some. The data show 200,000 to 250,000 clones, 84% seen once. The source material was peripheral blood. The receptors shown here come from an elderly woman with COVID-19, enrolled during active disease.

V gene TRBV3-1 (or the pseudogene TRBV3-2) combines with J gene TRBJ1-1; TRBD1 agrees at 7 bases. The CDR3 extends over 14 amino acids. Germline-derived CDR1 and CDR2 are LGHDT and YNNKEL (reference sequence). V lost 4 bases, J lost 1 base, and 3 bases stayed unmatched. The CDR3 region has the DNA TGTGCCAGCAGCCCATCAGGGGGGAACACTGAAGCTTTCTTT. Its translation: CASSPSGGNTEAFF.

V gene TRBV7-9 combines with J gene TRBJ2-2, with TRBD2 as a possible D gene (6 bases). The V gene's germline CDR1 is SEHNR and CDR2 FQNEAQ (reference sequence). The CDR3 runs 15 residues. Trimming took 4 bases from V and 6 from J, leaving 15 bases between them. DNA for the CDR3: TGTGCCAGCAGCTCCACCGTTTGGGGGGCCGGGGAGCTGTTTTTT. It translates to CASSSTVWGAGELFF.

The chain recombines TRBV19 with TRBJ2-1; D is uncertain. Trimming shortened V by 5 bases and J by 6 bases, and 11 bases separated the two germline ends. The CDR3 extends over 13 amino acids. CDR1 and CDR2 (germline): LNHDA, SQIVND (reference sequence). CDR3 loop: CASSAVAVNEQFF. Written as DNA, the CDR3 is TGTGCCAGTAGTGCGGTAGCTGTCAATGAGCAGTTCTTC. Variable domain in full (rest from reference TRBV19 and TRBJ2-1): DGGITQSPKYLFRKEGQNVTLSCEQNLNHDAMYWYRQDPGQGLRLIYYSQIVNDFQKGDIAEGYSVSREKKESFPLTVTSAQKNPTAFYLCASSAVAVNEQFFGPGTRLTVL.

V usage is TRBV3-1 (or the pseudogene TRBV3-2) and J usage is TRBJ2-3; a possible D gene is TRBD1 (5 bases). Germline lookup yields CDR1 LGHDT and CDR2 YNNKEL (reference sequence). Trimming left V 4 bases short and J 1 base short, with 12 bases between. The CDR3 is 15 amino acids. This CDR3 reads CASSPARVGTDTQYF. As DNA, the CDR3 is TGTGCCAGCAGCCCGGCCAGGGTCGGCACAGATACGCAGTATTTT.

The chain links TRBV4-1 to TRBJ2-3, with a possible D match to TRBD1 (5 bases). Germline V gene lookup returns CDR1 MGHRA and CDR2 YSYEKL. Trimming shortened V by 0 bases and J by 10 bases, and 17 bases separated the two germline ends. This CDR3 contains 15 residues. CDR3 sequence (DNA): TGCGCCAGCAGCCAAGATGGACAAGCCCTGGGCGCGCAGTATTTT. It yields the protein CASSQDGQALGAQYF.

This clone was detected only a few times. This chain links TRBV4-1 with TRBJ2-2; D perhaps matches TRBD1 (6 bases). Germline lookup yields CDR1 MGHRA and CDR2 YSYEKL. CDR3 length: 15 amino acids. V was cut by 3 bases and J by 5 bases, with 13 bases left in between. The CDR3 DNA sequence: TGCGCCAGCAGCCAGGGACACAGCATTACCGGGGAGCTGTTTTTT. As protein: CASSQGHSITGELFF.

The genes are TRBV6-5 and TRBJ1-1, with TRBD1 as a possible D gene (6 bases). V was shortened by 4 bases and J by 0 bases, with 9 bases between the two germline ends. This CDR3 region has 14 residues. CDR1 and CDR2 from the germline V gene are MNHEY and SVGAGI. The CDR3 DNA follows: TGTGCCAGCAGTTCCGGACAGTTGAACACTGAAGCTTTCTTT. It encodes CASSSGQLNTEAFF.

This clone was seen only a few times. The V gene is TRBV5-1, the J gene TRBJ2-1; 8 bases are a match to TRBD1. CDR1 SGHRS and CDR2 YFSETQ come from the germline V gene. This CDR3 comprises 15 residues. V gave up 4 bases and J gave up 6 bases; unmatched junction bases: 9. The CDR3 reads CASSPGGTGGNEQFF. The CDR3 coding sequence is TGCGCCAGCAGCCCCGGTGGGACAGGCGGCAATGAGCAGTTCTTC.

The J gene is TRBJ2-2, the V gene TRBV19, with unresolved D. The V end lost 8 bases, the J end lost 0 bases, and 19 bases lay between the germline ends. Germline lookup yields CDR1 LNHDA and CDR2 SQIVND (reference sequence). The CDR3 totals 17 residues. The CDR3 nucleotides read TGTGCCAGTCTTTCTCACAGATTCTCCGCGAACACCGGGGAGCTGTTTTTT. Translation: CASLSHRFSANTGELFF.

This chain joins TRBV29-1 and TRBJ2-5; D might be TRBD2 (6 bases). Between the trimmed V and J ends, which lost 4 bases and 9 bases, there was a span of 12 bases. Germline V gene lookup returns CDR1 SQVTM and CDR2 ANQGSEA. The CDR3 extends over 11 amino acids. This CDR3 reads CSVGGEKPQYF. CDR3 DNA sequence: TGCAGCGTTGGCGGGGAGAAGCCCCAGTACTTC.

The V and J genes are TRBV5-1 and TRBJ1-3, with 7 bases that match TRBD1. The junction had 4 bases not matched to a gene; V was cut back by 4 bases and J by 0 bases. The CDR3 runs to 15 residues. CDR1 and CDR2 from the germline V gene are SGHRS and YFSETQ. CDR3 residues: CASSKTGSSGNTIYF. The DNA of the CDR3 is TGCGCCAGCAGCAAGACAGGGAGCTCTGGAAACACCATATATTTT.

The chain couples TRBV10-1 to TRBJ1-4; 10 nucleotides match TRBD1. CDR1 is WNHNN and CDR2 is SYGVQD in the germline V gene (reference sequence). Trimming took 4 bases from V and 3 from J; bases not matched to a gene: 2. The CDR3 runs 15 residues. CDR3: CASSGDRGPNEKLFF. CDR3 bases: TGCGCCAGCAGTGGTGACAGGGGGCCTAATGAAAAACTGTTTTTT.

V is TRBV25-1 and J is TRBJ1-1, with a tentative D call TRBD1 (6 bases). The V and J ends lost 1 base and 3 bases respectively, with 9 bases between them. Germline V CDR1 and CDR2: MGHDK, SYGVNS. The CDR3 spans 14 residues. The CDR3 here is CASSESGVYTEAFF. The CDR3 DNA sequence: TGTGCCAGCAGTGAATCAGGGGTGTACACTGAAGCTTTCTTT.

V and J are TRBV27 and TRBJ1-6; 9 nucleotides line up with TRBD1. The CDR3 loop spans 14 amino acids. V was pared by 6 bases and J by 5 bases, with 2 bases of the junction left unmatched. The germline gives CDR1 MNHEY, CDR2 SMNVEV (reference sequence). This chain's CDR3 is CASRWTGDNSPLHF. Here the CDR3 DNA reads TGTGCCAGCAGATGGACAGGGGATAATTCACCCCTCCACTTT.

This clone has only a few counts. In nucleotides, the CDR3 is TGTGCCAGCAGTTTATCGGCAGGGGGCCCGAACACTGAAGCTTTCTTT. Encoded protein: CASSLSAGGPNTEAFF. The chain carries TRBV27 and TRBJ1-1, with 8 positions matching TRBD1. Germline lookup yields CDR1 MNHEY and CDR2 SMNVEV (reference sequence). The CDR3 length is 16 residues. Trimming cost V 0 bases and J 1 base; bases outside gene matches: 4.